One and the same sample provided the 13 T cell receptor beta chains below, sequenced in a study of blood T cell repertoires in COVID-19. Sequencing used immunoSEQ multiplex PCR; TCRdb keeps in-frame clones, though not all of them. The table lists nearly 90,000 clones, over 70% of them singletons. Sequenced sample: peripheral blood. The receptors here all came from a man older than 75 with acute or convalescent COVID-19.

The chain recombines TRBV5-8 with TRBJ1-3; unclear D gene. Germline CDR1 SGHTS, CDR2 YDEGEE. Trimming removed 0 bases at V and 5 bases at J, with 12 bases between. This CDR3 has 15 amino acids. For the CDR3, the DNA is TGTGCCAGCAGCTTGGAGACTGCGTCCCGAAACACCATATATTTT. Translation gives CASSLETASRNTIYF.

This sequence joins TRBV6-1 and TRBJ2-3; 7 bases are shared with TRBD2. Looked up from germline, CDR1 is MNHNS and CDR2 is SASEGT. Losses at the gene ends were 1 base for V and 1 base for J; bases not matched to a gene: 5. This CDR3 spans 16 amino acids. This CDR3 is CASSEDSRGGTDTQYF. The CDR3 DNA sequence: TGTGCCAGCAGTGAAGACTCTCGGGGGGGCACAGATACGCAGTATTTT.

The chain has TRBV11-2 and TRBJ2-2; D possibly corresponds to TRBD1 (5 bases). This CDR3 has 15 amino acids. V lost 3 bases and J 4 bases, leaving 12 bases between the germline ends. Germline V gene data show CDR1 as SGHAT and CDR2 as FQNNGV. CDR3 residues: CASSLQRGSTGELFF. The CDR3 DNA is TGTGCCAGCAGCTTGCAAAGGGGCAGCACCGGGGAGCTGTTTTTT.

This clone was seen once. This rearrangement joins TRBV6-1 to TRBJ2-2; 7 positions match TRBD2. The V gene's germline CDR1 is MNHNS and CDR2 SASEGT. This CDR3 has 16 residues. J was trimmed by 1 base and V by 1 base; bases with no gene match: 3. CDR3 sequence (DNA): TGTGCCAGCAGTGAAGTAGCTAGCGGGAACACCGGGGAGCTGTTTTTT. Protein sequence: CASSEVASGNTGELFF.

This chain links TRBV4-1 with TRBJ1-5; 10 positions match TRBD1. The J segment lost 7 bases and the V segment lost 1 base, leaving 4 bases of the junction unmatched. Germline loops: CDR1 MGHRA, CDR2 YSYEKL. The CDR3 is 15 amino acids. Written as DNA, the CDR3 is TGCGCCAGCAGCCAAGGACAGGGGGCTGGACAGCCCCAGCATTTT. Translating gives CASSQGQGAGQPQHF.

The chain has TRBV6-4 and TRBJ2-3; weak D call: TRBD1 (5 bases). CDR3 length: 19 residues. Looked up from germline, CDR1 is MRHNA and CDR2 is SNTAGT. Deletions cut 0 bases from V and 2 bases from J, with 21 bases between. CDR3 DNA sequence: TGTGCCAGCAGTGACTCCCAGGGCAGGGTCTTCCACCTCACAGATACGCAGTATTTT. Protein product: CASSDSQGRVFHLTDTQYF.

The gene calls are TRBV10-2 and TRBJ2-1; 12 bases are a match to TRBD2. J lost 8 bases, V lost 1 base, and 3 bases had no gene match. This CDR3 comprises 15 residues. Germline V gives CDR1 WSHSY, CDR2 SAAADI. CDR3: CASSEWLAGGDEQFF. The CDR3 DNA reads TGCGCCAGCAGTGAGTGGCTAGCGGGGGGGGATGAGCAGTTCTTC.

The rearrangement uses TRBV5-1 and TRBJ1-6, with D hard to call. The CDR3 is made up of 13 amino acids. Germline CDR1 and CDR2: SGHRS and YFSETQ. V was clipped by 0 bases and J by 8 bases, with 6 bases between them. The CDR3 loop reads CASSLATDSPLHF. The CDR3 DNA sequence: TGCGCCAGCAGCTTGGCCACGGATTCACCCCTCCACTTT.

The V call is TRBV7-9, the J call TRBJ1-4, with 8 nucleotides matching TRBD1. CDR3 length: 14 amino acids. The germline V gene encodes CDR1 SEHNR and CDR2 FQNEAQ (reference sequence). J gave up 2 bases and V 5 bases, and 1 base lay outside the gene matches. Here the CDR3 DNA reads TGTGCCAGCAGCAACAGGGGGACTAATGAAAAACTGTTTTTT. The encoded protein is CASSNRGTNEKLFF.

The sample holds one count of this clone. The V and J genes are TRBV2 and TRBJ2-6; D is undetermined. Germline V gives CDR1 SNHLY, CDR2 FYNNEI. Trimming removed 2 bases from V and 1 base from J, with 6 bases in between. This CDR3 has 15 residues. Here the CDR3 DNA reads TGTGCCAGCAGTGAACGGTCGTCTGGGGCCAACGTCCTGACTTTC. Protein product: CASSERSSGANVLTF.

In its sample, this clone ranks as medium-sized. The chain employs TRBV5-6 and TRBJ2-7; TRBD1 agrees at 8 bases. Germline V gene lookup returns CDR1 SGHDT and CDR2 YYEEEE. CDR3 length: 18 amino acids. Trimming removed 4 bases from V and 3 bases from J; junction bases left unmatched: 18. The CDR3 protein is CASSPLPYRGDLDYEQYF. Written as DNA, the CDR3 is TGTGCCAGCAGCCCTCTGCCTTACAGGGGGGACCTTGACTACGAGCAGTACTTC.

The V call is TRBV2, the J call TRBJ1-6; 10 bases line up with TRBD1. CDR3 size: 14 residues. V gave up 8 bases and J gave up 11 bases; unmatched junction bases: 9. The germline CDR1 and CDR2 sequences are SNHLY and FYNNEI. CDR3 protein: CASLLRDRGTPLHF. The CDR3, as DNA: TGTGCCAGCCTATTGAGGGACAGGGGAACACCCCTCCACTTT. The full variable domain, rest sourced from reference TRBV2 and TRBJ1-6, is EPEVTQTPSHQVTQMGQEVILRCVPISNHLYFYWYRQILGQKVEFLVSFYNNEISEKSEIFDDQFSVERPDGSNFTLKIRSTKLEDSAMYFCASLLRDRGTPLHFGNGTRLTVT.

The genes are TRBV7-3 and TRBJ2-3, with a possible D match to TRBD2 (6 bases). This CDR3 contains 14 residues. V lost 2 bases and J lost 4, with 10 bases in between. CDR1 and CDR2 from the germline V gene are SGHTA and FQGTGA. The CDR3 DNA is TGTGCCAGCAGCTTAGGGGGGAGCTCAGATACGCAGTATTTT. Translating gives CASSLGGSSDTQYF.